This T cell receptor beta chain came from a study of technical replicates of blood from a handful of donors. Libraries were prepared by immunoSEQ multiplex PCR; TCRdb keeps only in-frame clonotypes and omits some of them. Seen here are around 85,000 clones, roughly 94% observed once, and the top ten hold about 0.25%. This clone showed up just once. CDR3 length: 12 amino acids. The TCR was taken from a human donor in good health. Sequencing was performed on T cells isolated from PBMCs. This chain joins TRBV21-1 and TRBJ2-1; the DNA was not used to check the table's D call, TRBD1. TRBV21-1 is a known pseudogene. The CDR3 reads CASRDNTNEQFF. CDR3 nucleotide sequence: TGTGCCAGCCGGGACAACACCAATGAGCAGTTCTTC.